These 7 T cell receptor beta chains originate from one sample sequenced in a study of cytomegalovirus exposure and HLA in healthy donors. The PCR ran on 60 Vbeta and 13 Jbeta primers. Measured with immunoSEQ multiplex PCR; TCRdb has only the in-frame clones, and not every one. The sample lists roughly 120,000 clones; over 15% were seen once. The sequenced sample was PBMCs. These receptors all come from a woman aged 18-30 years in good health and CMV-seronegative.

This clone was detected a few times. V and J are TRBV2 and TRBJ2-3; 8 nucleotides line up with TRBD1. This CDR3 comprises 15 residues. Per germline, CDR1 SNHLY and CDR2 FYNNEI. The V and J ends lost 5 bases and 0 bases, in that order; junction bases with no gene match: 4. CDR3 nucleotides: TGTGCCAGCAGTAGGGGGACAGGAAGCACAGATACGCAGTATTTT. Protein sequence: CASSRGTGSTDTQYF.

This clone was found once. The rearrangement links TRBV6-1 to TRBJ2-1; TRBD2 matches at 14 bases. CDR1 is MNHNS, CDR2 SASEGT, per germline. After removal of 3 bases from V and 7 bases from J, the junction contained 2 bases not matched to a gene. CDR3 size: 15 residues. CDR3 amino acids: CASSEGLAGVNEQFF. The CDR3 coding sequence is TGTGCCAGCAGTGAGGGACTAGCGGGAGTAAATGAGCAGTTCTTC.

The V gene is TRBV7-2, the J gene TRBJ2-6, with D tentatively TRBD1 (6 bases). The ends were cut back, 3 bases at V and 2 bases at J, with 11 bases in the middle. CDR3 length: 16 residues. CDR1 is SGHTA and CDR2 is FQGNSA in the germline V gene. CDR3 nucleotides: TGTGCCAGCAGCTTTGGTTCAGGGGCTGGGGCCAACGTCCTGACTTTC. Protein: CASSFGSGAGANVLTF.

This rearrangement joins TRBV4-1 to TRBJ2-5; D gene uncertain. Germline CDR1 reads MGHRA; CDR2 reads YSYEKL. Trimming left V 1 base short and J 11 bases short, with 14 bases between. The CDR3 covers 13 residues. The CDR3 sequence is CASSQGLTSWQYF. As DNA, the CDR3 is TGCGCCAGCAGCCAAGGACTGACCTCTTGGCAGTACTTC.

This clone was picked up a small number of times. J is TRBJ2-1 and V is TRBV9; D is possibly TRBD2 (5 bases). Germline V lookup: CDR1 SGDLS, CDR2 YYNGEE. Trimming took 0 bases from V and 10 from J, leaving 8 bases between them. This CDR3 comprises 12 residues. The CDR3 DNA reads TGTGCCAGCAGCGTAGACGGGGTCGAGCAGTTCTTC. Translated: CASSVDGVEQFF.

This clone was detected only a few times. The chain couples TRBV15 to TRBJ2-3, with 7 bases identical to TRBD2. Germline assignment: CDR1 LNHNV and CDR2 YYDKDF (reference sequence). V lost 3 bases to trimming and J lost 1 base; unmatched junction nucleotides: 4. The CDR3 has 15 residues. CDR3 region: CATSSTRGGTDTQYF. CDR3 DNA sequence: TGTGCCACCAGCAGTACTCGGGGGGGCACAGATACGCAGTATTTT.

This clone was detected a few times. This CDR3 is also generated by other DNA sequences in the sample. This chain uses TRBV7-9 with TRBJ2-7; D gene uncertain. The ends were cut back, 1 base at V and 5 bases at J, with 6 bases in the middle. The germline V gene has CDR1 SEHNR and CDR2 FQNEAQ (reference sequence). This CDR3 is 12 amino acids long. The CDR3 here is CASSLGDNEQYF. The CDR3 nucleotides read TGTGCCAGCAGCTTAGGCGATAACGAGCAGTACTTC.